This passage covers 10 T cell receptor beta chains from one sample sequenced in a study of graft-versus-host responses after intestinal transplantation. Antigens for these TCRs are unknown. Using immunoSEQ multiplex PCR, the repertoire was profiled, and TCRdb retains in-frame clones only, with some absent. Of about 130,000 clones detected, around nine tenths appear once; the ten largest clones hold around 0.15%. The sequenced sample was unstimulated CD4+ T cells sorted from spleen or lymph node cells, obtained before intestinal transplant. All receptors come from a human donor who received an intestinal transplant.

CDR3 protein: CASENLQGGYGYTF. The CDR3 DNA reads as TGTGCCAGCGAGAACCTACAGGGCGGGTATGGCTACACCTTC. The V call is TRBV2, the J call TRBJ1-2, with D possibly matching TRBD1 (6 bases). This CDR3 is 14 amino acids long. CDR1 SNHLY and CDR2 FYNNEI come from the germline V gene. Trimming took off 8 bases at V and 5 bases at J, with 18 bases between the two ends.

CDR3 bases: TGTGCCAGCAGCTTGAACGATTTTGAGCAGTTCTTC. It codes for CASSLNDFEQFF. The rearrangement links TRBV5-6 to TRBJ2-1; no clear D. Looked up from germline, CDR1 is SGHDT and CDR2 is YYEEEE. V shed 1 base and J shed 9 bases, with 8 bases lying between them. This CDR3 region has 12 residues. Full variable domain (outside the CDR3, taken from reference TRBV5-6 and TRBJ2-1): DAGVTQSPTHLIKTRGQQVTLRCSPKSGHDTVSWYQQALGQGPQFIFQYYEEEERQRGNFPDRFSGHQFPNYSSELNVNALLLGDSALYLCASSLNDFEQFFGPGTRLTVL.

This clone has just one count. V and J are TRBV5-6 and TRBJ2-5; TRBD1 matches 7 bases. This CDR3 contains 14 residues. CDR1 and CDR2 from the germline V gene are SGHDT and YYEEEE. After removal of 4 bases from V and 1 base from J, the junction contained 4 bases not matched to a gene. The CDR3, as DNA: TGTGCCAGCAGCAAACAGGGGACCCAAGAGACCCAGTACTTC. Translated, it gives CASSKQGTQETQYF.

The chain combines TRBV30 with TRBJ1-1; 7 nucleotides match TRBD1. The V gene's germline CDR1 is GTSNPN and CDR2 SVGIG (reference sequence). The CDR3 is 12 residues long. V dropped 5 bases and J dropped 3; count of bases not matched to a gene: 3. CDR3 protein: CAWGTGDTEAFF. Here the CDR3 DNA reads TGTGCCTGGGGCACAGGGGACACTGAAGCTTTCTTT.

This sequence joins TRBV11-3 and TRBJ2-5, with 9 bases aligning to TRBD2. After removal of 0 bases from V and 3 bases from J, the junction contained 2 bases not matched to a gene. CDR3 length: 15 residues. CDR1 and CDR2 (germline): SGHNT, YENEEA. CDR3 nucleotide sequence: TGTGCCAGCAGCTTAGACTTAGCGGGGGAAGAGACCCAGTACTTC. It translates to CASSLDLAGEETQYF.

J is TRBJ1-6 and V is TRBV5-1, with TRBD1 matching over 11 bases. Germline loops: CDR1 SGHRS, CDR2 YFSETQ. There are 14 residues in the CDR3. The J segment lost 11 bases and the V segment lost 2 bases, leaving 3 bases of the junction unmatched. CDR3 sequence (DNA): TGCGCCAGCAGCTTCGGACAGGGGGCTACACCCCTCCACTTT. Translating gives CASSFGQGATPLHF.

J is TRBJ2-7 and V is TRBV6-6; 8 nucleotides align to TRBD1. V was clipped by 2 bases and J by 3 bases; unmatched bases: 9. Germline CDR1 is MNHNY and CDR2 is SVGAGI (reference sequence). There are 16 residues in the CDR3. The CDR3 DNA follows: TGTGCCAGCAGTTACCTGACGACAGGGGTTCTCTACGAGCAGTACTTC. This encodes CASSYLTTGVLYEQYF.

The V call is TRBV10-3, the J call TRBJ2-3; 7 bases agree with TRBD2. The V segment lost 9 bases and the J segment 4 bases; nucleotides outside the gene matches: 10. Per germline, CDR1 ENHRY and CDR2 SYGVKD. This CDR3 contains 14 residues. The CDR3 DNA sequence: TGTGCCATGAAGGGAGGGGCCGGGGCAGATACGCAGTATTTT. It translates to CAMKGGAGADTQYF.

The gene calls are TRBV9 and TRBJ2-1; D unclear. This CDR3 spans 13 amino acids. The ends were cut back, 3 bases at V and 7 bases at J, with 11 bases in the middle. The germline CDR1 and CDR2 sequences are SGDLS and YYNGEE. This CDR3 reads CASSALENNEQFF. The CDR3 DNA sequence: TGTGCCAGCAGCGCACTCGAGAATAATGAGCAGTTCTTC.

The rearrangement uses TRBV5-1 and TRBJ1-1, with D maybe TRBD1 (6 bases). The CDR3 length is 14 residues. V was shortened by 1 base and J by 1 base, with 8 bases between the two germline ends. Per the germline V gene, CDR1 is SGHRS and CDR2 is YFSETQ. The CDR3 DNA reads as TGCGCCAGCAGCTTGCTACAGGGGAACACTGAAGCTTTCTTT. Translated: CASSLLQGNTEAFF.